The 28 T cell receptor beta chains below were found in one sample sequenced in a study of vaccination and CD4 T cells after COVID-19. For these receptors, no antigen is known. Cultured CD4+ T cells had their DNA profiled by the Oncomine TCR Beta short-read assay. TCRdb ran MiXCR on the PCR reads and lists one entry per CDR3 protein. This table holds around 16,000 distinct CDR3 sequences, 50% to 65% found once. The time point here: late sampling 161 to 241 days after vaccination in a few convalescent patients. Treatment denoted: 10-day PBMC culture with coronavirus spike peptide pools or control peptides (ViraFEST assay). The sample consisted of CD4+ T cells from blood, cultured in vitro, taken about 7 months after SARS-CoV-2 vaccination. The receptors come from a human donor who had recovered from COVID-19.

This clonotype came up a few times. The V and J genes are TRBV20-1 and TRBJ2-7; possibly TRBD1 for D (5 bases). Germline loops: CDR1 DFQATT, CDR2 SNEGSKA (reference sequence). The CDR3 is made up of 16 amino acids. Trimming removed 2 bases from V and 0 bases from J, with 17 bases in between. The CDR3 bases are TGCAGTGCTAGACCCTTACAGGACCCTCTCTCCTACGAGCAGTACTTC. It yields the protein CSARPLQDPLSYEQYF.

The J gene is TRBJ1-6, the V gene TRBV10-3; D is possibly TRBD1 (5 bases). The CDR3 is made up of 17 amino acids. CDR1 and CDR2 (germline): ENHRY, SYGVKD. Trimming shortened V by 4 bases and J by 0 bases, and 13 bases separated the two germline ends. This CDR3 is CAISARQTGSYNSPLHF. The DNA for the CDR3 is TGTGCCATCAGTGCCCGACAGACGGGCTCCTATAATTCACCCCTCCACTTT.

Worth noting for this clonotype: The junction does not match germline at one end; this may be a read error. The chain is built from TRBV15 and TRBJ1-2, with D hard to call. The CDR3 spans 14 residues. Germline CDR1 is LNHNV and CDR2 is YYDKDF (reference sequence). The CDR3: CAASRAGINYGYTF. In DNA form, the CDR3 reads TGTGCCGCCAGCAGAGCAGGCATTAACTATGGCTACACCTTC.

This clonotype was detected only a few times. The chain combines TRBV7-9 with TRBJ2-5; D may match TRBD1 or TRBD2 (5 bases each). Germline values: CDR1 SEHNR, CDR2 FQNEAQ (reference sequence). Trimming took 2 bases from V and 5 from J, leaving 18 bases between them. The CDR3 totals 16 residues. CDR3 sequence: CASSLWAGVGTETQYF. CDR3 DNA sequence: TGTGCCAGCAGCTTATGGGCCGGGGTGGGGACCGAGACCCAGTACTTC.

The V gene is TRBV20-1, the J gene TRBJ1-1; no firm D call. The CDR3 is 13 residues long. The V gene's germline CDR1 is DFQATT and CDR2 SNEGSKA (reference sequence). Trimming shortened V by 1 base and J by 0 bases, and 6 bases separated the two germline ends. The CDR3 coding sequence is TGCAGTGCTAGAGGACATTTGAACACTGAAGCTTTCTTT. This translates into CSARGHLNTEAFF.

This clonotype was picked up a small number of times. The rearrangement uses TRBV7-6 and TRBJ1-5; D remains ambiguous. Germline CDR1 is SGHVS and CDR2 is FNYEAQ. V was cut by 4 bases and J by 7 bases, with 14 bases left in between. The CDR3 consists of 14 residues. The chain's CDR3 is CASSSNTHGQPQHF. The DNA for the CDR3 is TGTGCCAGCAGCTCCAATACACACGGCCAGCCCCAGCATTTT.

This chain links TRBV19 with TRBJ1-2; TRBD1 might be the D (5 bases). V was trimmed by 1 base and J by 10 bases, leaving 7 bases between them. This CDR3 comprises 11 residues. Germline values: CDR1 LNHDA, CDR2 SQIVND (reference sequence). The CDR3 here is CASSIVGDYTF. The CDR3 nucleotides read TGTGCCAGTAGTATAGTGGGGGACTACACCTTC.

The CDR3 DNA is TGTGCCAGCAGCCTCGACAGGGGGGGAGAGACCCAGTACTTC. Translation gives CASSLDRGGETQYF. The rearrangement links TRBV7-2 to TRBJ2-5, with 9 bases fitting TRBD1. The V gene end was trimmed by 5 bases and the J gene end by 4 bases; junction bases not matched to a gene: 5. This CDR3 has 14 amino acids. The germline V gene has CDR1 SGHTA and CDR2 FQGNSA.

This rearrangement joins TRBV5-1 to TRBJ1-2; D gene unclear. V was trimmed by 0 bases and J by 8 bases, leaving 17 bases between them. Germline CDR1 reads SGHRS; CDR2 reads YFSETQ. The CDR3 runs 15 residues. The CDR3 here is CASSLELGRLQGYTF. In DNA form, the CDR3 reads TGCGCCAGCAGCTTGGAGTTGGGCAGGCTGCAAGGCTACACCTTC. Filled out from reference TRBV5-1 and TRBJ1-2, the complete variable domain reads KAGVTQTPRYLIKTRGQQVTLSCSPISGHRSVSWYQQTPGQGLQFLFEYFSETQRNKGNFPGRFSGRQFSNSRSEMNVSTLELGDSALYLCASSLELGRLQGYTFGSGTRLTVV.

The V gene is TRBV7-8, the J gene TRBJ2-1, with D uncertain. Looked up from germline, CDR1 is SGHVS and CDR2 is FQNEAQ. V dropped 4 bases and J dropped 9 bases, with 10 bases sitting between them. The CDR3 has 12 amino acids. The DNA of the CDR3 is TGTGCCAGCAGCTCATGGACCGGTGAGCAGTTCTTC. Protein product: CASSSWTGEQFF.

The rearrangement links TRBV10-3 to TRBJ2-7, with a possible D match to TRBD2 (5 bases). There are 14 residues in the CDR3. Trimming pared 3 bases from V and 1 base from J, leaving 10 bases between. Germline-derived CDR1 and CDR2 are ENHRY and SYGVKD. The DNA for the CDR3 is TGTGCCATCAGTGAATTTCGGGATTCCTACGAGCAGTACTTC. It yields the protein CAISEFRDSYEQYF.

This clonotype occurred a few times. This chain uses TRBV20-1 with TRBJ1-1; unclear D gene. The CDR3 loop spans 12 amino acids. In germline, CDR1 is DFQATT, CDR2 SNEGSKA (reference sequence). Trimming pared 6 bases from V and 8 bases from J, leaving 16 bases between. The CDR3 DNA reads TGCAGTGCCGATCCGGGCAGGCGAGAAGCTTTCTTT. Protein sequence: CSADPGRREAFF.

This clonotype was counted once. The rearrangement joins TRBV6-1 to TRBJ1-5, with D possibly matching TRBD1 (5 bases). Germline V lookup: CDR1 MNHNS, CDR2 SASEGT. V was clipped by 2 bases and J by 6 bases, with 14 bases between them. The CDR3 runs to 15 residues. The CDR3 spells CASSEMGQGSQPQHF. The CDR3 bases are TGTGCCAGCAGTGAAATGGGGCAGGGAAGTCAGCCCCAGCATTTT.

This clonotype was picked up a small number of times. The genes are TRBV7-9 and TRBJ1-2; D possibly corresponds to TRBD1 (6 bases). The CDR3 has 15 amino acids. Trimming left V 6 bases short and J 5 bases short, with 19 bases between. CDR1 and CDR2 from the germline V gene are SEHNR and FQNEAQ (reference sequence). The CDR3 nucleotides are TGTGCCAGCAGGCCTAATACAGGGTCGAAGTATGGCTACACCTTC. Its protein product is CASRPNTGSKYGYTF.

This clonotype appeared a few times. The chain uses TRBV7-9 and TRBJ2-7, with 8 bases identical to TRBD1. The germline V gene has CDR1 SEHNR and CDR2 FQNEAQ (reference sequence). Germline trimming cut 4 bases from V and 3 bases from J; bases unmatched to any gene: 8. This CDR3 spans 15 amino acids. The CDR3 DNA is TGTGCCAGCAGCTCCAACAGGGGGTACAGCTACGAGCAGTACTTC. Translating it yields CASSSNRGYSYEQYF.

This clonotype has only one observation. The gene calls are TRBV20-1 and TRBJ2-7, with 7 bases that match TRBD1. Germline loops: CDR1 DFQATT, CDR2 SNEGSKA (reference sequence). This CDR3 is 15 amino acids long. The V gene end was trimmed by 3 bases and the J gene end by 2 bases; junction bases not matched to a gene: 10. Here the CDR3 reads CSASVLNRGTYEQYF. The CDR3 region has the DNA TGCAGTGCTAGCGTGCTGAACAGGGGTACCTACGAGCAGTACTTC.

The DNA for the CDR3 is TGCAGCGCGGGGGTCCCCACAGATACGCAGTATTTT. Translation: CSAGVPTDTQYF. V and J are TRBV20-1 and TRBJ2-3, with 7 positions matching TRBD2. The CDR3 covers 12 residues. Germline CDR1 is DFQATT and CDR2 is SNEGSKA (reference sequence).

CDR3 nucleotide sequence: TGTGCCAGCAGCCCCTGGCTCGACGTGTATACGCAGTATTTT. It is translated as CASSPWLDVYTQYF. The chain is built from TRBV6-1 and TRBJ2-3; no reliable D call. CDR1 and CDR2 from the germline V gene are MNHNS and SASEGT. The CDR3 is 14 amino acids. Trimming left V 6 bases short and J 7 bases short, with 17 bases between.

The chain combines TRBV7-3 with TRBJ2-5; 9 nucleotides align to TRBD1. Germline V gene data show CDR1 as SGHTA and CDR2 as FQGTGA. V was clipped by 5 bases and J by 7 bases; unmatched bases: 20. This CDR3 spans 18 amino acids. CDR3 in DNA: TGTGCCAGCAGCCCTCCCCGGACAGGGGCCGTAAAGCCCGGGACCCAGTACTTC. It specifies CASSPPRTGAVKPGTQYF.

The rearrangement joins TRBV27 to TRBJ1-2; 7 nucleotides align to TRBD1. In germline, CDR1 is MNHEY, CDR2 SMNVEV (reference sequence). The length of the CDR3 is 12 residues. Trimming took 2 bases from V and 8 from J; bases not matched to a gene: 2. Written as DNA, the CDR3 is TGTGCCAGCAGTTTAACAGGGGAAGGCTACACCTTC. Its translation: CASSLTGEGYTF.

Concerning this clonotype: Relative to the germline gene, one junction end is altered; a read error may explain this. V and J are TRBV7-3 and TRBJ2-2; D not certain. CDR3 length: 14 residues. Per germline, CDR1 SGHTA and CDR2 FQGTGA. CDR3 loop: CASSFGQNSGELFF. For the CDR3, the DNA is TGTGCCAGCAGCTTCGGCCAGAACTCCGGGGAGCTGTTTTTT.

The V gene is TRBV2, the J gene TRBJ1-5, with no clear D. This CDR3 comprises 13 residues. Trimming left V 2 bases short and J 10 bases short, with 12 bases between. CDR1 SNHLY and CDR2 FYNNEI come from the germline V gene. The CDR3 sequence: CASSELVRKPQHF. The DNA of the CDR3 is TGTGCCAGCAGTGAACTGGTTCGGAAACCCCAGCATTTT.

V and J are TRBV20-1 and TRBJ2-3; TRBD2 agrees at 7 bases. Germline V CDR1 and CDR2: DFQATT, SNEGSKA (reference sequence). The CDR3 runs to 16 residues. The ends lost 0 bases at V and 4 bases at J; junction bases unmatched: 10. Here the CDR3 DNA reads TGCAGTGCTAGAGATCGTGGTAGCGGGTCTCCAGATACGCAGTATTTT. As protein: CSARDRGSGSPDTQYF.

CDR3 amino acids: CSAPLGGASGELFF. The DNA for the CDR3 is TGCAGTGCTCCCCTCGGGGGGGCGTCCGGGGAGCTGTTTTTT. The chain couples TRBV20-1 to TRBJ2-2; 8 bases map to TRBD2. The J segment lost 6 bases and the V segment lost 5 bases, leaving 8 bases of the junction unmatched. From germline, CDR1 is DFQATT and CDR2 SNEGSKA (reference sequence). The CDR3 loop spans 14 amino acids.

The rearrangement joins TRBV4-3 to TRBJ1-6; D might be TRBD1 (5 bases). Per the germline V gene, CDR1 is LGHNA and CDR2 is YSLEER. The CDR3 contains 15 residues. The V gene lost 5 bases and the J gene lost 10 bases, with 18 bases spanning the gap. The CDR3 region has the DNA TGCGCCAGCAGCTCCCGGACCGGATGGGGGTCACCCCTCCACTTT. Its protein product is CASSSRTGWGSPLHF.

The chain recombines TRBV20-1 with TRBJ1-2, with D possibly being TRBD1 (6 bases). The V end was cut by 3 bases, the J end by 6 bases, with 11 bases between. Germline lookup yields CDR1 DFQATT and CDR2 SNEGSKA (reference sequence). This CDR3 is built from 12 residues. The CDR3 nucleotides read TGCAGTGCTAGGAACAGGGTTGATGGCTACACCTTC. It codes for CSARNRVDGYTF.

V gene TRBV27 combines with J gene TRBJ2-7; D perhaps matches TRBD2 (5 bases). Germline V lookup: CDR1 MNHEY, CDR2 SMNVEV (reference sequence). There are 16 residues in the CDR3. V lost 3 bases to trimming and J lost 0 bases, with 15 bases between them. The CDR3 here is CASSLISEDRSYEQYF. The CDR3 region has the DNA TGTGCCAGCAGTTTGATCTCGGAGGACCGCTCCTACGAGCAGTACTTC.

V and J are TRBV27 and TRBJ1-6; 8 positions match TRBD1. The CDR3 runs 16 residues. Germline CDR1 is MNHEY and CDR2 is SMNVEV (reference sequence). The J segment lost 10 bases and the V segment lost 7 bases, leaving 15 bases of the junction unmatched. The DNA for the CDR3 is TGTGCCAGCACCCAAACCCGGCACAGGGGGGGCTCACCCCTCCACTTT. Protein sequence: CASTQTRHRGGSPLHF.